The rows below give T cell receptor beta chains drawn from one sample of a study of OX40 agonist ivuxolimab in advanced cancers. The protocol was immunoSEQ multiplex PCR, while the TCRdb copy is restricted to in-frame clones and leaves out a portion. The sample has just under 20,000 clones; 84% are singletons. Sequencing was performed on CD4+ or CD8+ T cells sorted from blood, taken in a trial of the OX40 agonist ivuxolimab. The receptors here all came from an adult with an advanced solid tumor such as melanoma, head and neck, liver or kidney cancer. Each CDR3 is given with its conserved first and last residue.

J gene: TRBJ1-5
V gene: TRBV15
CDR3 protein: CATSKPRWSGNSNQPQHF

J gene: TRBJ1-3
V gene: TRBV18
CDR3 protein: CASSPPGPSGNTIYF

J gene: TRBJ1-6
V gene: TRBV5-4
CDR3 protein: CASSMTGGNSPLHF

J gene: TRBJ2-1
V gene: TRBV11-2
CDR3 protein: CAGETSGSNEQFF

J gene: TRBJ2-3
V gene: TRBV5-1
CDR3 protein: CASSPGLAGGLRTDTQYF

J gene: TRBJ2-1
V gene: TRBV18
CDR3 protein: CASSPNKGLNEQFF

J gene: TRBJ2-5
V gene: TRBV6-6
CDR3 protein: CASRLGLAGVETQYF

J gene: TRBJ1-2
V gene: TRBV6-6
CDR3 protein: CASRKGNGYGYTF

J gene: TRBJ2-6
V gene: TRBV30
CDR3 protein: CAWSSLFSGTGTGANVLTF

J gene: TRBJ2-7
V gene: TRBV30
CDR3 protein: CAWSVKGNEQYF

J gene: TRBJ1-4
V gene: TRBV18
CDR3 protein: CASSPQGNEKLFF

J gene: TRBJ1-6
V gene: TRBV19
CDR3 protein: CASTDRRNSPLHF

J gene: TRBJ2-1
V gene: TRBV6-1
CDR3 protein: CASYLGPYNEQFF

J gene: TRBJ2-1
V gene: TRBV5-6
CDR3 protein: CASSLDGGRSYNEQFF

J gene: TRBJ1-1
V gene: TRBV13
CDR3 protein: CASSLEGTGTEAFF

J gene: TRBJ2-7
V gene: TRBV15
CDR3 protein: CATSRPSRQQYF

J gene: TRBJ1-1
V gene: TRBV6-6
CDR3 protein: CASSWDLNTEAFF

J gene: TRBJ1-4
V gene: TRBV30
CDR3 protein: CAWSQIEKLFF

J gene: TRBJ2-1
V gene: TRBV21-1
CDR3 protein: CASSTGSRAAPKGEQFF

J gene: TRBJ1-1
V gene: TRBV6-5
CDR3 protein: CASSPGQGPGAEAFF

J gene: TRBJ1-1
V gene: TRBV19
CDR3 protein: CASSLQGRGTEAFF

J gene: TRBJ1-5
V gene: TRBV19
CDR3 protein: CASSQGQQPQHF

J gene: TRBJ1-1
V gene: TRBV29-1
CDR3 protein: CTHSMRGKGEAFF

J gene: TRBJ2-1
V gene: TRBV27
CDR3 protein: CASSLSWGVMQFF

J gene: TRBJ2-1
V gene: TRBV10-1
CDR3 protein: CASSEMAPGDKNEQFF

J gene: TRBJ2-5
V gene: TRBV5-1
CDR3 protein: CASSGGLAGTQETQYF

J gene: TRBJ2-3
V gene: TRBV27
CDR3 protein: CASSLSGTRATDTQYF

J gene: TRBJ2-2
V gene: TRBV18
CDR3 protein: CASSPYDDSTGELFF

J gene: TRBJ2-1
V gene: TRBV7-8
CDR3 protein: CASSLGSGGATREQFF

J gene: TRBJ2-5
V gene: TRBV7-6
CDR3 protein: CASSSLGGRATETQYF

J gene: TRBJ1-2
V gene: TRBV4-2
CDR3 protein: CASSQDQQESTGYTF

J gene: TRBJ2-7
V gene: TRBV19
CDR3 protein: CASSPRTGGEQYF

J gene: TRBJ1-1
V gene: TRBV19
CDR3 protein: CASSSWDREDEAFF

J gene: TRBJ2-5
V gene: TRBV5-1
CDR3 protein: CASSFGGTSGGQRETQYF

J gene: TRBJ2-3
V gene: TRBV5-1
CDR3 protein: CASSLDAAGLSADTQYF

J gene: TRBJ1-1
V gene: TRBV5-1
CDR3 protein: CASSTAQNAEAFF

J gene: TRBJ2-7
V gene: TRBV5-4
CDR3 protein: CASKGGLDYEQYF

J gene: TRBJ2-5
V gene: TRBV29-1
CDR3 protein: CSVETLPGTQYF

J gene: TRBJ2-6
V gene: TRBV5-4
CDR3 protein: CASSLPGQGMQGANVLTF

J gene: TRBJ2-2
V gene: TRBV7-7
CDR3 protein: CASSPVGKRGNTGELFF

J gene: TRBJ2-1
V gene: TRBV18
CDR3 protein: CAGHLILYNEQFF

J gene: TRBJ2-7
V gene: TRBV10-3
CDR3 protein: CAISSGLITYEQYF

J gene: TRBJ1-2
V gene: TRBV9
CDR3 protein: CASSAGGVYGYTF

J gene: TRBJ2-7
V gene: TRBV7-8
CDR3 protein: CASSSDRGRTYEQYF

J gene: TRBJ2-1
V gene: TRBV21-1
CDR3 protein: CASSKEFGDPTYNEQFF

J gene: TRBJ2-1
V gene: TRBV6-1
CDR3 protein: CASSEEGGPPNEQFF

J gene: TRBJ2-1
V gene: TRBV5-6
CDR3 protein: CASSLGSSYNEQFF

J gene: TRBJ1-4
V gene: TRBV19
CDR3 protein: CASSMTGGHEKLFF

J gene: TRBJ1-1
V gene: TRBV4-2
CDR3 protein: CASSQERVMNTEAFF

J gene: TRBJ1-1
V gene: TRBV6-1
CDR3 protein: CASSVNDRGIDTEAFF

J gene: TRBJ2-4
V gene: TRBV5-8
CDR3 protein: CASSPLDREPNIQYF

J gene: TRBJ2-3
V gene: TRBV7-8
CDR3 protein: CASSLDAGGTDTQYF

J gene: TRBJ2-7
V gene: TRBV11-2
CDR3 protein: CASSLESVGLLLQYF

J gene: TRBJ2-5
V gene: TRBV7-9
CDR3 protein: CASSLPPAGAPQETQYF

J gene: TRBJ2-1
V gene: TRBV6-5
CDR3 protein: CASSSLGGTNEQFF

J gene: TRBJ2-3
V gene: TRBV7-9
CDR3 protein: CASSPRTVYGTDTQYF

J gene: TRBJ1-1
V gene: TRBV19
CDR3 protein: CASRPMGREFSEAFF

J gene: TRBJ1-2
V gene: TRBV19
CDR3 protein: CASMRATNYGYTF

J gene: TRBJ2-3
V gene: TRBV7-8
CDR3 protein: CASSRDRGKLYF